This entry lists 8 T cell receptor beta chains sequenced from one sample in a study of cytomegalovirus exposure and HLA in healthy donors. The PCR used 60 Vbeta and 13 Jbeta primers. Sequenced by immunoSEQ multiplex PCR; TCRdb stores in-frame clones only, minus some. The table includes about 110,000 clones, around 80% detected once. Sequencing was performed on PBMCs. The receptor set was obtained from a man aged 35-49 years in good health and CMV-seronegative.

V usage is TRBV7-9 and J usage is TRBJ2-2; no reliable D call. This CDR3 contains 12 residues. The V gene's germline CDR1 is SEHNR and CDR2 FQNEAQ (reference sequence). V dropped 6 bases and J dropped 9 bases, with 11 bases sitting between them. CDR3 in amino acids: CASRPSSRELFF. The CDR3, as DNA: TGTGCCAGCAGACCATCGAGTAGGGAGCTGTTTTTT.

The CDR3 DNA sequence: TGTGCCAGCAGCCCTCTAGCCGGGGGGGGACCAGGTACGCAGTATTTT. Protein: CASSPLAGGGPGTQYF. The chain recombines TRBV7-2 with TRBJ2-3; 8 nucleotides align to TRBD2. V shed 5 bases and J 8 bases; nucleotides not matched to a gene: 15. This CDR3 is built from 16 residues. Germline CDR1 and CDR2: SGHTA and FQGNSA.

The rearrangement joins TRBV1 to TRBJ2-3; TRBD2, the table's D call, was not compared with the DNA. TRBV1 is reported as a pseudogene. The CDR3 has 16 residues. Here the CDR3 reads CTSSQDRWGRADTQYF. As DNA, the CDR3 is TGCACCAGCAGCCAAGATCGGTGGGGGAGGGCAGATACGCAGTATTTT.

The J gene is TRBJ1-1, the V gene TRBV7-9; the D is unclear. The CDR3 has 15 residues. Germline V gene sequence: CDR1 SEHNR, CDR2 FQNEAQ (reference sequence). Trimming stripped 3 bases from V and 0 bases from J, with 11 bases between. DNA of the CDR3: TGTGCCAGCAGCTTTCCGACTGTCTTGAACACTGAAGCTTTCTTT. It codes for CASSFPTVLNTEAFF.

The CDR3 sequence is CASSESGGSSGNTIYF. The CDR3 DNA reads as TGCGCCAGCAGTGAGTCAGGCGGTAGCTCTGGAAACACCATATATTTT. V usage is TRBV10-2 and J usage is TRBJ1-3; D gene ambiguous. The CDR3 is 16 residues long. Germline-derived CDR1 and CDR2 are WSHSY and SAAADI. Trimming cost V 0 bases and J 0 bases, with 9 bases left between them.

J is TRBJ2-7 and V is TRBV19; perhaps TRBD1 as D (5 bases). The CDR3 runs 14 residues. V was shortened by 7 bases and J by 7 bases, with 20 bases between the two germline ends. Germline V gene data show CDR1 as LNHDA and CDR2 as SQIVND (reference sequence). DNA of the CDR3: TGTGCCAGTACTAGGGGCCCCTCTTCGGAAGAGCAGTACTTC. Residues: CASTRGPSSEEQYF.

This clone was observed once. The V and J genes are TRBV11-3 and TRBJ2-2; 12 bases line up with TRBD1. J was trimmed by 6 bases and V by 6 bases; bases with no gene match: 8. CDR1 is SGHNT, CDR2 YENEEA, per germline. This CDR3 region has 16 residues. CDR3 in amino acids: CASRASGQGAAGELFF. The CDR3 DNA reads TGTGCCAGCAGGGCCTCGGGACAGGGGGCGGCCGGGGAGCTGTTTTTT.

This clone appeared a single time. J is TRBJ2-3 and V is TRBV6-5, with D possibly matching TRBD1 (5 bases). In germline, CDR1 is MNHEY, CDR2 SVGAGI. The CDR3 sequence is 12 residues long. V gave up 6 bases and J gave up 7 bases, with 11 bases separating them. This chain's CDR3 is CASSQGAHTQYF. The CDR3 DNA sequence: TGTGCCAGCAGCCAAGGGGCGCATACGCAGTATTTT.